The clone carrying this TCR beta chain was seen more than once but under ten times. Its matching antigen is unknown. Each TCR cDNA library carried sample-specific barcodes on both ends. TCRdb ran MiXCR on the 5' RACE reads and lists one entry per CDR3 protein. This sample has 300,000 to 450,000 distinct CDR3 sequences, with under 30% found just once. The germline CDR1 and CDR2 sequences are MDHEN and SYDVKM. CDR3 length: 16 amino acids. Trimming took 6 bases from V and 6 from J; bases not matched to a gene: 8. The three twin pairs were reared together, likely meeting the same infections. These data belong to a study of identical twins' blood T cells. Points from the study as a whole: Environmental influences on twin similarity could not be excluded.

The chain uses TRBV28 and TRBJ2-1, with 13 bases identical to TRBD2. The sequenced sample was PBMCs. This TCR was sampled from a woman aged 18 to 50 in good health. This CDR3 reads CASSPVLAGGLNEQFF. CDR3 coding DNA: TGTGCCAGCAGCCCTGTACTAGCGGGAGGGCTCAATGAGCAGTTCTTC.